This TCR beta chain is from a study of T cells in Graves' hyperthyroidism and ophthalmopathy. General observations from the study: Within blood appeared most thyroid clonotypes that had expanded above 0.001. Stable hyperthyroidism and ophthalmopathy were separated using 13 V-J signatures.

This clonotype was counted many times. Its antigen is undetermined. The TCR beta CDR3 regions underwent amplification using RNA transcripts as the source. RT-PCR in the first round (using the HTBI primer set) targeted the TCR CDR3. TCRdb itself ran the multiplex PCR reads through MiXCR, one entry per CDR3 protein. The sample has some 600,000 distinct CDR3 sequences; approximately 13% are singletons. Sequenced input: blood. This clonotype originated in a woman younger than 45 with Graves' hyperthyroidism that later progressed to Graves' ophthalmopathy.

This CDR3 reads CATSDLNRPPGEQFF. In DNA, the CDR3 is TGTGCCACCAGTGATTTGAACCGGCCTCCTGGGGAGCAGTTCTTC. The chain links TRBV24-1 to TRBJ2-1, with unresolved D. CDR3 size: 15 residues. V was clipped by 0 bases and J by 10 bases, with 15 bases between them. The germline CDR1 and CDR2 sequences are KGHDR and SFDVKD.